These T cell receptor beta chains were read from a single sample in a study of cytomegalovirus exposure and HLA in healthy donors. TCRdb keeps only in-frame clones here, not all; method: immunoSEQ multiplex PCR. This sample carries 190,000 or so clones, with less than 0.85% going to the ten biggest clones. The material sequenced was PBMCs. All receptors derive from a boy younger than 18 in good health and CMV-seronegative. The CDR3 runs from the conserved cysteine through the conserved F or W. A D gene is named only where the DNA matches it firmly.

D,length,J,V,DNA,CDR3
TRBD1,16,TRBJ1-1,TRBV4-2,TGTGCCAGCAGCCAAGAGGGACAGTACATGGGGCTTGAAGCTTTCTTT,CASSQEGQYMGLEAFF
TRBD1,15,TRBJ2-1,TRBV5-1,TGCGCCAGCAGCCCCACCTCGGGACAGGGGGGTGAGCAGTTCTTC,CASSPTSGQGGEQFF
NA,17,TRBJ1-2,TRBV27,TGTGCCAGCAGTCCCCTTTTAAGGGGCGGAGGGAACTATGGCTACACCTTC,CASSPLLRGGGNYGYTF
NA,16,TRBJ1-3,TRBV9,TGTGCCAGCAGCGTAGAGGGGGTCCCCTCTGGAAACACCATATATTTT,CASSVEGVPSGNTIYF
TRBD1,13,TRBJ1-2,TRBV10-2,TGCGCCAGCAGTGTAGAGACAGGGCATGGCTACACCTTC,CASSVETGHGYTF
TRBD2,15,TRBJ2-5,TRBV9,TGTGCCAGCAGCGTAGCTCTAGCGGGACAAGAGACCCAGTACTTC,CASSVALAGQETQYF
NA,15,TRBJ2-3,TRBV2,TGTGCCAGCATTCAATCCGGGACAACCACAGATACGCAGTATTTT,CASIQSGTTTDTQYF
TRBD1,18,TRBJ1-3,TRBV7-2,TGTGCCAGCAGCCCCGGGACAGGGGGCCTACTATCTGGAAACACCATATATTTT,CASSPGTGGLLSGNTIYF
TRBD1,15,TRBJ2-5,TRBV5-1,TGCGCCAGCAGCGCCGACAGGGTTAACCAAGAGACCCAGTACTTC,CASSADRVNQETQYF
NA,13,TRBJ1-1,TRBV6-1,TGTGCCAGCGATAGATTTATGAACACTGAAGCTTTCTTT,CASDRFMNTEAFF
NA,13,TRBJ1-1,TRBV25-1,TGTGCCAGCAGTGAAGTGGGGGCGCAGGAAGCTTTCTTT,CASSEVGAQEAFF
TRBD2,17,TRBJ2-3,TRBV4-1,TGCGCCAGCAGCCACCACAGGACTAGCGGGAGCACAGATACGCAGTATTTT,CASSHHRTSGSTDTQYF
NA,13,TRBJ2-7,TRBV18,TGTGCCAGCTCAAAAAACCCTATGTACGAGCAGTACTTC,CASSKNPMYEQYF
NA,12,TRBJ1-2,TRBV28,TGTGCCAGCTCGGACAAAAACTATGGCTACACCTTC,CASSDKNYGYTF
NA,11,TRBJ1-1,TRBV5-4,TGTGCCAGCAGCGGGGGGGCCCAAGCTTTCTTT,CASSGGAQAFF
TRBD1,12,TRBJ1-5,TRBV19,TGTGCCAGTAGGGACAGGGCCCAGCCCCAGCATTTT,CASRDRAQPQHF
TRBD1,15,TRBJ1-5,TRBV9,TGTGCCAGCAGCGTAGAAAGGGGGCGCAATCAGCCCCAGCATTTT,CASSVERGRNQPQHF
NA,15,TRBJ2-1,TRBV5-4,TGTGCCAGCAGCCCCGAGGAGGAGCCCTACAATGAGCAGTTCTTC,CASSPEEEPYNEQFF
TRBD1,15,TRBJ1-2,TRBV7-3,TGTGCCAGCAGTTCTGGGGACAGACTAGAGGGTGGCTACACCTTC,CASSSGDRLEGGYTF
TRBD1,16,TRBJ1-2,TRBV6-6,TGTGCCAGCATCCCCGACAGGGGTAACGAGGCCTATGGCTACACCTTC,CASIPDRGNEAYGYTF
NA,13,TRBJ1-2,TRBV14,TGTGCCAGCAGCCACCAGGAGGGTTATGGCTACACCTTC,CASSHQEGYGYTF
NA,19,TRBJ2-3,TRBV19,TGTGCCAGTAGTTCGCCTAGTTGGGGGGGGCCTGTTAGCACAGATACGCAGTATTTT,CASSSPSWGGPVSTDTQYF
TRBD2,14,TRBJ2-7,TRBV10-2,TGCGCCAGCACCCAAAGCGGGGGGACTTACGAGCAGTACTTC,CASTQSGGTYEQYF
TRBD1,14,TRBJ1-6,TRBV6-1,TGTGCCAGCAGGCCCGGGACAGGGAACTCACCCCTCCACTTT,CASRPGTGNSPLHF
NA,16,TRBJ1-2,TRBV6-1,TGTGCCAGCAGTGAATTGGAGGCACCCACGGACTATGGCTACACCTTC,CASSELEAPTDYGYTF
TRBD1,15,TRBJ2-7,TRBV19,TGTGCCAGTAGTAAAACCGGGACAGGGGTTTTGGAGCAGTACTTC,CASSKTGTGVLEQYF
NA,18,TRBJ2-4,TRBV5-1,TGCGCCAGCAGCTCAAAATTTTCGGACAGCCTAGCCAAAAACATTCAGTACTTC,CASSSKFSDSLAKNIQYF
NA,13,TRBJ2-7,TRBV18,TGTGCCAGCTCACCACCTCGGGACTACGAGCAGTACTTC,CASSPPRDYEQYF
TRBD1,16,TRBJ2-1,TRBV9,TGTGCCAGCAGCGCCCCAACAGGGGGCGTGTACAATGAGCAGTTCTTC,CASSAPTGGVYNEQFF
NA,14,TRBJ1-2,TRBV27,TGTGCCAGCAGTCTTGACAGAGCTAACTATGGCTACACCTTC,CASSLDRANYGYTF
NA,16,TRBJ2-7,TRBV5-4,TGCGCCAGCAGCTTAGGTCGTAGAGGGTCTTCTGGGGAGCAGTACTTC,CASSLGRRGSSGEQYF
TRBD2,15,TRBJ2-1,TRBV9,TGTGCCAGCAGCGTCACTAGCGGGGGTTTCAATGAGCAGTTCTTC,CASSVTSGGFNEQFF
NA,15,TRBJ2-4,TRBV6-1,TGTGCCAGCAGTGAACGCCCAACAGGACTAAGCATTCAGTACTTC,CASSERPTGLSIQYF
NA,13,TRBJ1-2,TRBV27,TGTGCCAGCAGTTTGTCATTGAACTATGGCTACACCTTC,CASSLSLNYGYTF
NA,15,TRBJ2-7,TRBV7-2,TGTGCCAGCAGCTCCGAGGGCGGTTCCCCCTACGAGCAGTACTTC,CASSSEGGSPYEQYF
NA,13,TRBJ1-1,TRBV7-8,TGTGCCAGCAGCCTTGGGGGGAGTACTGAAGCTTTCTTT,CASSLGGSTEAFF
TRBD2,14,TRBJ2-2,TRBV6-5,TGTGCAGTGGGGGGGGAAACGAACACCGGGGAGCTGTTTTTT,CAVGGETNTGELFF
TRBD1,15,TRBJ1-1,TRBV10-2,TGCGCCAGCAGTGATTCCTTGCGACAGGGGCAGGGTGCTTTCTTT,CASSDSLRQGQGAFF
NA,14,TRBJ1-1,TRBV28,TGTGCCAGCAGTTTGGGGCAGGGATGGTTTCAAGCTTTCTTT,CASSLGQGWFQAFF
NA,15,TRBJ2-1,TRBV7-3,TGTGCCAGCAGCCCGGACAGAAGCTCCTACAATGAGCAGTTCTTC,CASSPDRSSYNEQFF
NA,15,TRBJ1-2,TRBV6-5,TGTGCCAGCAGTTACGGGAGGGGTTATGACTATGGCTACACCTTC,CASSYGRGYDYGYTF
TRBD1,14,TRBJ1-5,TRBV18,TGTGCCAGCTCACCAGGAACAGGGGATCAGCCCCAGCATTTT,CASSPGTGDQPQHF
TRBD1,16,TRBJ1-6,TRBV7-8,TGTGCCAGCAGCCGACAGGGCAGCACCTATAATTCACCCCTCCACTTT,CASSRQGSTYNSPLHF
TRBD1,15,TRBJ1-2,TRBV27,TGTGCCAGCAGTTTGGGACAGGGAGGAAGATATGGCTACACCTTC,CASSLGQGGRYGYTF
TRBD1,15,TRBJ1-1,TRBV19,TGTGCCAGTAGTATAGATCAGGGGGCGAGGACTGAAGCTTTCTTT,CASSIDQGARTEAFF
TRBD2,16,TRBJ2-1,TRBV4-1,TGCGCCAGCAGCCAAGGGAGTAGCGGGGCCTCCAATGAGCAGTTCTTC,CASSQGSSGASNEQFF
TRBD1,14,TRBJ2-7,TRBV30,TGTGCCTGGAGTGTACGGAGACAGGGCTACGAGCAGTACTTC,CAWSVRRQGYEQYF
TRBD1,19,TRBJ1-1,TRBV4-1,TGCGCCAGCAGCCAAGGACGACCCTATGGGACAGACCTTAACACTGAAGCTTTCTTT,CASSQGRPYGTDLNTEAFF
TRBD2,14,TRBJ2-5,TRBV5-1,TGCGCCAGCAGCTCGCGGGGGGGCTGGGAGACCCAGTACTTC,CASSSRGGWETQYF
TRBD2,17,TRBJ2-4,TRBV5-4,TGTGCCAGCAGCCGAGACCTAGCGGGGGGGCCTTGGAACATTCAGTACTTC,CASSRDLAGGPWNIQYF
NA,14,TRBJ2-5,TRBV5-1,TGCGCCAGCAGCTTGGAAAGGTCAGGGGAGACCCAGTACTTC,CASSLERSGETQYF
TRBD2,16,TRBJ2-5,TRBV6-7,TGTGCCAGCAGTTACGCCGGGCTAGCGGAACAAGAGACCCAGTACTTC,CASSYAGLAEQETQYF
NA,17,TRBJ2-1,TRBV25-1,TGTGCCAGCAGTGATTACACTAGCCCGAGCTCCTACAATGAGCAGTTCTTC,CASSDYTSPSSYNEQFF
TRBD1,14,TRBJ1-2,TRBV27,TGTGCCAGCAGTCTTGGGGGACAGACATATGGCTACACCTTC,CASSLGGQTYGYTF
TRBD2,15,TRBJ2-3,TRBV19,TGTGCCAGTAGTGCGGCTAGCGGGTGGTCAGGGACGCAGTATTTT,CASSAASGWSGTQYF
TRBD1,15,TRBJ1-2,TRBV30,TGTGCCTGGAGTGTCCCCGGGACAGGCGCTTATGGCTACACCTTC,CAWSVPGTGAYGYTF
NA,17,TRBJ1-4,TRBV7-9,TGTGCCAGCAGCCCGCCCCGGGAGGGTAGGGGTAATGAAAAACTGTTTTTT,CASSPPREGRGNEKLFF
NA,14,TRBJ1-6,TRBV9,TGTGCCAGCAGCCCCCGAGCAGGGGCAATGGCCCTCCACTTT,CASSPRAGAMALHF
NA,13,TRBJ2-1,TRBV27,TGTGCCAGCAGTTTATCGTTAAACAATGAGCAGTTCTTC,CASSLSLNNEQFF
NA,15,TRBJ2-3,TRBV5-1,TGCGCCAGCAGCGCAGGAACAGCTGGAACCAATACGCAGTATTTT,CASSAGTAGTNTQYF